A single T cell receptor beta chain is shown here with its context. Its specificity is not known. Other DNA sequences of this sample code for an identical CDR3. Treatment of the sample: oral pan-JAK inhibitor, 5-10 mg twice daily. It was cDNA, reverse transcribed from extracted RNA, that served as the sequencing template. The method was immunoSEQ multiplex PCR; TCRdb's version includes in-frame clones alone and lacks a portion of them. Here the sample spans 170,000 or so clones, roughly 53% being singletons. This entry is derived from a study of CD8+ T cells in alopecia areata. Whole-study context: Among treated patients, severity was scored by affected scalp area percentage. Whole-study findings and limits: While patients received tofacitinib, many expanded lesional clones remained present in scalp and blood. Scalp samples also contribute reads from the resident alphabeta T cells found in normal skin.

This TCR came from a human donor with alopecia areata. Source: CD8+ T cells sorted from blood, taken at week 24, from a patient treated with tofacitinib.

This CDR3 is CASSGGNTEAFF. Written as DNA, the CDR3 is TGTGCCAGCAGCGGGGGGAACACTGAAGCTTTCTTT. The chain uses TRBV13 and TRBJ1-1; D is perhaps TRBD1 (5 bases). V lost 5 bases to trimming and J lost 1 base, with 5 bases between them. Germline values: CDR1 PRHDT, CDR2 FYEKMQ (reference sequence). The CDR3 runs to 12 residues.